These 5 T cell receptor beta chains share one sample of origin, sequenced in a study of beta chain features in type 1 diabetes. Isolated RNA was reverse transcribed in full, so expressed TCRB transcripts were sequenced. Profiled with immunoSEQ multiplex PCR; TCRdb holds only in-frame clones, not every one. Of about 340,000 clones listed, around 7.6% were seen once; the top ten hold approximately 0.47%. The sequenced sample was central memory CD4+ T cells from blood. Source of these receptors: a woman aged 18-35 years in good health.

This clone was observed a handful of times. This rearrangement joins TRBV6-6 to TRBJ1-1; a weak D match, TRBD1 (5 bases). With 0 bases removed from V and 7 bases from J, the gap between germline ends came to 9 bases. From germline, CDR1 is MNHNY and CDR2 SVGAGI (reference sequence). The length of the CDR3 is 13 residues. CDR3 in amino acids: CASSYSGDSEAFF. CDR3 in DNA: TGTGCCAGCAGTTACTCAGGTGACAGTGAAGCTTTCTTT.

Ten or more counts support this clone. The chain carries TRBV14 and TRBJ2-3; unclear D gene. Germline CDR1 SGHDN, CDR2 FVKESK. This CDR3 contains 12 residues. Trimming took off 1 base at V and 7 bases at J, with 6 bases between the two ends. In nucleotides, the CDR3 is TGTGCCAGCAGCCAAGCTTTGTATACGCAGTATTTT. It translates to CASSQALYTQYF.

V usage is TRBV15 and J usage is TRBJ2-1; the match to TRBD2 covers 7 bases. Germline V gene data show CDR1 as LNHNV and CDR2 as YYDKDF (reference sequence). The CDR3 extends over 12 amino acids. V lost 6 bases and J lost 8; bases outside the gene matches: 4. The CDR3 DNA is TGTGCCACCAGAGCGGGGAGGGATGAGCAGTTCTTC. As protein: CATRAGRDEQFF.

This clone was observed a few times. The gene calls are TRBV7-9 and TRBJ2-3; D not resolved. V was clipped by 2 bases and J by 2 bases, with 8 bases between them. The CDR3 covers 14 residues. Germline values: CDR1 SEHNR, CDR2 FQNEAQ (reference sequence). The DNA for the CDR3 is TGTGCCAGCAGCTTATACCAGATCACAGATACGCAGTATTTT. Translation: CASSLYQITDTQYF.

V usage is TRBV18 and J usage is TRBJ2-3; D unclear. The V and J ends lost 3 bases and 1 base respectively, with 11 bases between them. In germline, CDR1 is KGHSH, CDR2 LQKENI. This CDR3 spans 15 amino acids. DNA of the CDR3: TGTGCCAGCTCACCCGGGCCTTTGGGCACAGATACGCAGTATTTT. Protein: CASSPGPLGTDTQYF.